This TCR beta chain was sequenced in a study of blood T cell repertoires in COVID-19. Study in general: Samples of COVID-19 (acute and convalescent) were obtained from the United States, Italy and Spain. Nucleic acid was either cDNA or gDNA, and it came from T cells, B-cell-depleted T cells, or PBMCs.

Original data processing: Reference gene primer amplification gave nucleated cell count estimates. The data were produced by immunoSEQ multiplex PCR, yet TCRdb's version contains in-frame clones alone and is incomplete. That table gives V, J and clone size, and the DNA gave D and trimming. Of about 440,000 clones listed, 85% to 90% are singletons. CDR1 is SGHRS and CDR2 is YFSETQ in the germline V gene. Germline trimming cut 1 base from V and 3 bases from J; bases unmatched to any gene: 4. The CDR3 runs to 14 residues. V is TRBV5-1 and J is TRBJ2-7, with TRBD1 matching over 7 bases. Sequences were obtained from peripheral blood. This TCR derives from a woman in her twenties or thirties with acute or convalescent COVID-19. The CDR3 loop reads CASSLLTGDYEQYF. Written as DNA, the CDR3 is TGCGCCAGCAGCTTGTTAACAGGGGACTACGAGCAGTACTTC.